The 24 T cell receptor beta chains reported below all come from one sample, sequenced in a study of radiation and T cells in renal cell carcinoma. Time point defined: blood 2 weeks post-SBRT. As to treatment: 15 Gy SBRT to primary tumor, nephrectomy 4 weeks later. Libraries were prepared by immunoSEQ multiplex PCR; TCRdb keeps only in-frame clonotypes and omits some of them. The table includes roughly 120,000 clones, around four fifths detected once. Sequencing was performed on blood, taken from a patient whose treatment included radiotherapy and nephrectomy. The receptors derive from a woman aged 55-70 years with renal cell carcinoma.

The rearrangement links TRBV30 to TRBJ2-5; 10 nucleotides match TRBD2. Germline CDR1 and CDR2: GTSNPN and SVGIG (reference sequence). V gave up 2 bases and J gave up 11 bases; unmatched junction bases: 14. This CDR3 is 15 amino acids long. The CDR3 loop reads CAWSRGLAGEGEQYF. In DNA form, the CDR3 reads TGTGCCTGGAGTAGGGGGCTAGCGGGAGAGGGAGAGCAGTACTTC.

The chain uses TRBV15 and TRBJ1-3; unclear D gene. Germline loops: CDR1 LNHNV, CDR2 YYDKDF (reference sequence). V lost 5 bases and J 2 bases, leaving 16 bases between the germline ends. This CDR3 is 16 amino acids long. The CDR3 spells CATSPNNPRTGNTIYF. For the CDR3, the DNA is TGTGCCACCAGCCCAAATAACCCTCGAACTGGAAACACCATATATTTT.

The rearrangement joins TRBV7-9 to TRBJ1-1; no reliable D call. The germline V gene encodes CDR1 SEHNR and CDR2 FQNEAQ (reference sequence). The CDR3 has 14 residues. Trimming left V 1 base short and J 6 bases short, with 12 bases between. CDR3 amino acids: CASSLGVGRAEAFF. CDR3 DNA: TGTGCCAGCAGCTTAGGAGTGGGGAGGGCTGAAGCTTTCTTT.

The chain employs TRBV27 and TRBJ2-7, with 11 bases that match TRBD2. V dropped 6 bases and J dropped 7; count of bases not matched to a gene: 8. CDR1 and CDR2 from the germline V gene are MNHEY and SMNVEV (reference sequence). The CDR3 contains 14 residues. CDR3 DNA sequence: TGTGCCAGCAGCGGTAGCGGGGGGGCCGTGGAGCAGTACTTC. Its translation is CASSGSGGAVEQYF.

V is TRBV5-1 and J is TRBJ2-5; 9 bases line up with TRBD1. Losses at the gene ends were 0 bases for V and 4 bases for J; bases not matched to a gene: 4. The CDR3 runs 15 residues. Germline CDR1 is SGHRS and CDR2 is YFSETQ. CDR3 loop: CASSLGQGGGETQYF. The CDR3 DNA sequence: TGCGCCAGCAGCTTGGGACAGGGGGGAGGAGAGACCCAGTACTTC.

The chain carries TRBV27 and TRBJ2-1; tentatively, D is TRBD2 (6 bases). Germline CDR1 and CDR2: MNHEY and SMNVEV (reference sequence). The CDR3 spans 15 residues. V was cut by 2 bases and J by 7 bases, with 15 bases left in between. The CDR3 reads CASSLQSGAINEQFF. CDR3 DNA: TGTGCCAGCAGTTTACAGTCGGGAGCGATAAATGAGCAGTTCTTC.

This chain uses TRBV14 with TRBJ2-7, with 9 bases lining up with TRBD2. Germline trimming cut 5 bases from V and 4 bases from J; bases unmatched to any gene: 3. The CDR3 sequence is 13 residues long. CDR1 and CDR2 (germline): SGHDN, FVKESK. CDR3 sequence: CASSSGLAYEQYF. The CDR3 region has the DNA TGTGCCAGCAGCTCGGGACTAGCATACGAGCAGTACTTC.

The rearrangement links TRBV9 to TRBJ1-4; D gene uncertain. This CDR3 has 15 residues. Germline V gene data show CDR1 as SGDLS and CDR2 as YYNGEE. Trimming removed 6 bases at V and 0 bases at J, with 12 bases between. CDR3 residues: CASTAAGATNEKLFF. Written as DNA, the CDR3 is TGTGCCAGCACTGCGGCAGGCGCAACTAATGAAAAACTGTTTTTT.

The rearrangement uses TRBV6-5 and TRBJ1-3; no reliable D call. The V gene's germline CDR1 is MNHEY and CDR2 SVGAGI. V was shortened by 4 bases and J by 0 bases, with 13 bases between the two germline ends. This CDR3 comprises 16 residues. As DNA, the CDR3 is TGTGCCAGCAGTTTCGACCGTGGTAACTCTGGAAACACCATATATTTT. The encoded protein is CASSFDRGNSGNTIYF.

V gene TRBV11-2 combines with J gene TRBJ1-2, with 11 bases matching TRBD1. The germline V gene has CDR1 SGHAT and CDR2 FQNNGV. This CDR3 has 16 amino acids. The V segment lost 3 bases and the J segment 4 bases; nucleotides outside the gene matches: 7. The CDR3 DNA reads TGTGCCAGCAGCTTCGGGACAGGGGGTAATTCCTATGGCTACACCTTC. Translation: CASSFGTGGNSYGYTF.

This chain joins TRBV7-2 and TRBJ2-7; 12 bases line up with TRBD1. The CDR3 has 15 residues. Germline V gives CDR1 SGHTA, CDR2 FQGNSA. Trimming at V came to 5 bases and at J to 7 bases, leaving 9 bases not matched to a gene. The CDR3 region has the DNA TGTGCCAGCAGCCGACCGGGACAGGGGGCGTGGGAGCAGTACTTC. Translated, it gives CASSRPGQGAWEQYF.

J is TRBJ1-6 and V is TRBV2; possible D gene TRBD1, 6 bases. Trimming removed 2 bases from V and 7 bases from J, with 9 bases in between. The CDR3 runs 14 residues. Per germline, CDR1 SNHLY and CDR2 FYNNEI. CDR3 sequence (DNA): TGTGCCAGCAGTGAAAGGGGGGAGAATTCACCCCTCCACTTT. It translates to CASSERGENSPLHF. The complete variable domain, with remaining parts taken from reference TRBV2 and TRBJ1-6, reads EPEVTQTPSHQVTQMGQEVILRCVPISNHLYFYWYRQILGQKVEFLVSFYNNEISEKSEIFDDQFSVERPDGSNFTLKIRSTKLEDSAMYFCASSERGENSPLHFGNGTRLTVT.

The genes are TRBV6-6 and TRBJ2-1; D is uncertain. Germline loops: CDR1 MNHNY, CDR2 SVGAGI (reference sequence). Between the trimmed V and J ends, which lost 4 bases and 9 bases, there was a span of 7 bases. This CDR3 region has 11 residues. Here the CDR3 DNA reads TGTGCCAGCAGTTCCCTGGGTGAGCAGTTCTTC. It specifies CASSSLGEQFF.

The V and J genes are TRBV27 and TRBJ2-3; a weak D match, TRBD2 (5 bases). The CDR3 has 11 residues. Germline V gene lookup returns CDR1 MNHEY and CDR2 SMNVEV (reference sequence). Trimming removed 7 bases from V and 5 bases from J, with 7 bases in between. CDR3 coding DNA: TGTGCCAGCACTCGGGGAGATACGCAGTATTTT. Protein: CASTRGDTQYF.

The chain links TRBV28 to TRBJ2-3, with D tentatively TRBD1 (6 bases). This CDR3 spans 15 amino acids. With 2 bases removed from V and 7 bases from J, the gap between germline ends came to 16 bases. The germline gives CDR1 MDHEN, CDR2 SYDVKM. CDR3 in DNA: TGTGCCAGCAGTTTACAGGGGCCGGGGTTTAATACGCAGTATTTT. Its translation is CASSLQGPGFNTQYF.

The V call is TRBV5-1, the J call TRBJ2-1, with 7 bases fitting TRBD1. From germline, CDR1 is SGHRS and CDR2 YFSETQ. V lost 4 bases to trimming and J lost 4 bases; unmatched junction nucleotides: 8. The CDR3 contains 15 residues. This chain's CDR3 is CASSPLTGLYNEQFF. The CDR3 bases are TGCGCCAGCAGCCCACTGACAGGGTTATACAATGAGCAGTTCTTC.

V is TRBV9 and J is TRBJ2-1, with 10 bases lining up with TRBD2. Germline V gene data show CDR1 as SGDLS and CDR2 as YYNGEE. This CDR3 contains 16 residues. The V gene end was trimmed by 1 base and the J gene end by 12 bases; junction bases not matched to a gene: 13. CDR3 coding DNA: TGTGCCAGCAGCGTAAGGGCGTCTAGCGGGAGTCTGGGGCAGTTCTTC. Its protein product is CASSVRASSGSLGQFF.

The V gene is TRBV27, the J gene TRBJ1-4, with unresolved D. The ends were cut back, 6 bases at V and 6 bases at J, with 11 bases in the middle. The CDR3 is 13 residues long. The germline gives CDR1 MNHEY, CDR2 SMNVEV (reference sequence). CDR3 sequence reads: CASSSLGDEKLFF. The CDR3 DNA follows: TGTGCCAGCAGCTCTCTTGGGGATGAAAAACTGTTTTTT.

This clone was picked up one time. J is TRBJ2-2 and V is TRBV7-3, with 11 bases identical to TRBD2. Germline trimming cut 1 base from V and 6 bases from J; bases unmatched to any gene: 1. CDR3 length equals 15 residues. Germline loops: CDR1 SGHTA, CDR2 FQGTGA. The CDR3 sequence: CASSLSSGRAGELFF. CDR3 nucleotides: TGTGCCAGCAGCTTAAGTAGCGGGAGGGCCGGGGAGCTGTTTTTT. The complete variable domain, with remaining parts taken from reference TRBV7-3 and TRBJ2-2, reads GAGVSQTPSNKVTEKGKYVELRCDPISGHTALYWYRQSLGQGPEFLIYFQGTGAADDSGLPNDRFFAVRPEGSVSTLKIQRTERGDSAVYLCASSLSSGRAGELFFGEGSRLTVL.

The rearrangement links TRBV28 to TRBJ1-3; weak D call: TRBD1 (5 bases). CDR3 length equals 19 residues. Germline lookup yields CDR1 MDHEN and CDR2 SYDVKM. The V end lost 3 bases, the J end lost 0 bases, and 21 bases lay between the germline ends. The CDR3 DNA reads as TGTGCCAGCAGTTTTAGTCTCGGACGGGACGCCTCCTCTGGAAACACCATATATTTT. As protein: CASSFSLGRDASSGNTIYF.

The V gene is TRBV7-2, the J gene TRBJ2-5; 7 nucleotides line up with TRBD1. Losses at the gene ends were 5 bases for V and 5 bases for J; bases not matched to a gene: 11. The germline V gene encodes CDR1 SGHTA and CDR2 FQGNSA. The CDR3 runs to 15 residues. As DNA, the CDR3 is TGTGCCAGCAGCCCCAAGACAGGGATCCGGGAGACCCAGTACTTC. This gives the protein CASSPKTGIRETQYF.

V usage is TRBV6-1 and J usage is TRBJ1-4, with D possibly TRBD1 on 6 matching bases. This CDR3 has 18 residues. Trimming cost V 1 base and J 10 bases, with 25 bases left between them. Per germline, CDR1 MNHNS and CDR2 SASEGT. CDR3 in DNA: TGTGCCAGCAGTGAAGGACTGATCCAGGGGCCAGGGTACGGAAAACTGTTTTTT. Amino acid sequence: CASSEGLIQGPGYGKLFF.

This clone came up a few times. J is TRBJ1-1 and V is TRBV2; the D gene is possibly TRBD1 (5 bases). Germline loops: CDR1 SNHLY, CDR2 FYNNEI. This CDR3 comprises 14 residues. The V and J ends lost 1 base and 7 bases respectively, with 13 bases between them. This CDR3 is CASSEGGRVREAFF. The CDR3 DNA reads TGTGCCAGCAGTGAAGGGGGCAGGGTACGTGAAGCTTTCTTT. The full variable domain, completed using reference TRBV2 and TRBJ1-1, is EPEVTQTPSHQVTQMGQEVILRCVPISNHLYFYWYRQILGQKVEFLVSFYNNEISEKSEIFDDQFSVERPDGSNFTLKIRSTKLEDSAMYFCASSEGGRVREAFFGQGTRLTVV.

The chain carries TRBV11-2 and TRBJ2-3; 10 bases are a match to TRBD2. Germline V gene sequence: CDR1 SGHAT, CDR2 FQNNGV. The CDR3 consists of 16 residues. Unmatched junction bases numbered 8, after V lost 5 bases and J lost 3 bases. The CDR3 region is CASSPNSGRTTDTQYF. The CDR3 bases are TGTGCCAGCAGCCCCAATAGCGGGAGGACTACAGATACGCAGTATTTT.